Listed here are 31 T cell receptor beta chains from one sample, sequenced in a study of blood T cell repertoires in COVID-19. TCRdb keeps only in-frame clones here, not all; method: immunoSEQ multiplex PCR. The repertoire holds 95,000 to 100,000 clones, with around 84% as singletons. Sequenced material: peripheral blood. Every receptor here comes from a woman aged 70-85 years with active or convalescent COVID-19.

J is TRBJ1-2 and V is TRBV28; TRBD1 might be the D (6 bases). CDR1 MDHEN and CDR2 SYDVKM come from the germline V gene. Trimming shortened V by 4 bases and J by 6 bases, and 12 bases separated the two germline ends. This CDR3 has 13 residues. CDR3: CASSSPGVNGYTF. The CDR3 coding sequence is TGTGCCAGCAGTTCCCCAGGGGTTAATGGCTACACCTTC.

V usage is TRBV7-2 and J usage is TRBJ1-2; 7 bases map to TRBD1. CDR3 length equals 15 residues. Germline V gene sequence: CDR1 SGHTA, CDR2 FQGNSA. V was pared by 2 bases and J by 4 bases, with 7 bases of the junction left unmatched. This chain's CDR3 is CASSLQGGEAYGYTF. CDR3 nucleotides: TGTGCCAGCAGCTTACAGGGGGGAGAGGCCTATGGCTACACCTTC.

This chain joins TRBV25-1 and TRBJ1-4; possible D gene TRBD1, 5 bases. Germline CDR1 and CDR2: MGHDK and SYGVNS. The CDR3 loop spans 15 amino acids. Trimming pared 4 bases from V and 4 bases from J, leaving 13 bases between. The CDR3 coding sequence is TGTGCCAGCAGTGGATCCCGGGGGGTTAATGAAAAACTGTTTTTT. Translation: CASSGSRGVNEKLFF.

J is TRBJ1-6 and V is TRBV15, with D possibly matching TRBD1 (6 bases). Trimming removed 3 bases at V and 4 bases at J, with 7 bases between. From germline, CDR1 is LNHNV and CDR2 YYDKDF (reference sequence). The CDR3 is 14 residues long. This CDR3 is CATSRGAYNSPLHF. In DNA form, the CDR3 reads TGTGCCACCAGCAGGGGGGCGTATAATTCACCCCTCCACTTT.

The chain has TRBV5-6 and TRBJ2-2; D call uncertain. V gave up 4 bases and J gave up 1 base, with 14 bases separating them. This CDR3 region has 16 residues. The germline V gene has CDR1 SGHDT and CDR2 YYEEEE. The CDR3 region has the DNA TGTGCCAGCAGCCGGGTGGAGCGTCAGAACACCGGGGAGCTGTTTTTT. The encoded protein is CASSRVERQNTGELFF.

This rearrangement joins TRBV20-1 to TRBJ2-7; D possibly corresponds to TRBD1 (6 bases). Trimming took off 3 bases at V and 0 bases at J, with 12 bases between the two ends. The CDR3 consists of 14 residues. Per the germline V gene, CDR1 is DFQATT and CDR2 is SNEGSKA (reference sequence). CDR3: CSASIQGNSYEQYF. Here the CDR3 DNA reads TGCAGTGCTAGTATTCAGGGGAACTCCTACGAGCAGTACTTC.

For the CDR3, the DNA is TGCGCCAGCAGTGGCGGGCTACAGGGGCCACACGGCGAGCAGTACTTC. This translates into CASSGGLQGPHGEQYF. This chain joins TRBV10-2 and TRBJ2-7, with 7 positions matching TRBD1. There are 16 residues in the CDR3. CDR1 WSHSY and CDR2 SAAADI come from the germline V gene. After removal of 4 bases from V and 6 bases from J, the junction contained 15 bases not matched to a gene.

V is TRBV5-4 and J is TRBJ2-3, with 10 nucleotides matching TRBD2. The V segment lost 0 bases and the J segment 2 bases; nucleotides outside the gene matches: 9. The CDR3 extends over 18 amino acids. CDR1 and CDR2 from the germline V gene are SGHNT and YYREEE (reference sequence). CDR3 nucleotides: TGTGCCAGCAGCTTGGGGCTAGCGGGAGTTCCGCTCACAGATACGCAGTATTTT. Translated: CASSLGLAGVPLTDTQYF.

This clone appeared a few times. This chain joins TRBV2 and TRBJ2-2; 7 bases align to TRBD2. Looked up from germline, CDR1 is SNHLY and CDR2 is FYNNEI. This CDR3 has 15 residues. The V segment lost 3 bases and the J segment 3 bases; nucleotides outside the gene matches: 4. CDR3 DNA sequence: TGTGCCAGCAGTGACAGCGGGACTTACACCGGGGAGCTGTTTTTT. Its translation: CASSDSGTYTGELFF.

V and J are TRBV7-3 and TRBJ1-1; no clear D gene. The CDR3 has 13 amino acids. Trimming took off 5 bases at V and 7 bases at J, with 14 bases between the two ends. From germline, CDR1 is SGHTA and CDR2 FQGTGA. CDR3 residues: CASSPNSNGEAFF. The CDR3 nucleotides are TGTGCCAGCAGCCCTAACTCTAACGGTGAAGCTTTCTTT.

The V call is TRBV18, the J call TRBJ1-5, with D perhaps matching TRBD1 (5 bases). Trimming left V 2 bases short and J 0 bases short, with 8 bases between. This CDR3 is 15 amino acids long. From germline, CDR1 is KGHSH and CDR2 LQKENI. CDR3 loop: CASSPLGHSNQPQHF. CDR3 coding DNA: TGTGCCAGCTCACCATTGGGGCATAGCAATCAGCCCCAGCATTTT.

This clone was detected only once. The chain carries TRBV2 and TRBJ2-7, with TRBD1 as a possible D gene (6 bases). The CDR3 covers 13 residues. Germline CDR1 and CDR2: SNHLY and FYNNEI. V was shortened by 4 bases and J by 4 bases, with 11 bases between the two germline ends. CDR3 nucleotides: TGTGCCAGCAGTGGAATAGGGGGATACGAGCAGTACTTC. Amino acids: CASSGIGGYEQYF. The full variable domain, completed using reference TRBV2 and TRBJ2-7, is EPEVTQTPSHQVTQMGQEVILRCVPISNHLYFYWYRQILGQKVEFLVSFYNNEISEKSEIFDDQFSVERPDGSNFTLKIRSTKLEDSAMYFCASSGIGGYEQYFGPGTRLTVT.

The CDR3 nucleotides read TGTGCCAGTAGTATAGACACTAGTTGGTGGGCAGCAGGGGAGCTGTTTTTT. It translates to CASSIDTSWWAAGELFF. The rearrangement joins TRBV19 to TRBJ2-2; a possible D gene is TRBD2 (5 bases). Germline V lookup: CDR1 LNHDA, CDR2 SQIVND (reference sequence). V lost 0 bases and J lost 8, with 19 bases in between. The CDR3 extends over 17 amino acids.

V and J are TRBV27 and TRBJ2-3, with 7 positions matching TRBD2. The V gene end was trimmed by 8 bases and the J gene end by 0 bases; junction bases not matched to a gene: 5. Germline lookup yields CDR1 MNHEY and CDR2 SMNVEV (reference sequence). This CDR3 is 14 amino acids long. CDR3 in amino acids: CASAGLGSTDTQYF. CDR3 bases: TGTGCCAGCGCTGGACTAGGGAGCACAGATACGCAGTATTTT.

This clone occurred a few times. CDR3 DNA sequence: TGTGCCAGCAGTAACAACAGGGTTTACGCTGAAGCTTTCTTT. This translates into CASSNNRVYAEAFF. The gene calls are TRBV6-5 and TRBJ1-1, with a possible D match to TRBD1 (6 bases). Trimming removed 5 bases from V and 6 bases from J, with 16 bases in between. CDR3 size: 14 residues. Germline loops: CDR1 MNHEY, CDR2 SVGAGI.

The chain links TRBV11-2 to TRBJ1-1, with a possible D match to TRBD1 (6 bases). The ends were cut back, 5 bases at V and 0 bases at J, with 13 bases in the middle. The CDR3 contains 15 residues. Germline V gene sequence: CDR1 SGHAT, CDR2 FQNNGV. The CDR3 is CASSRGQRVNTEAFF. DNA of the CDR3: TGTGCCAGCAGCCGCGGACAGAGAGTGAACACTGAAGCTTTCTTT.

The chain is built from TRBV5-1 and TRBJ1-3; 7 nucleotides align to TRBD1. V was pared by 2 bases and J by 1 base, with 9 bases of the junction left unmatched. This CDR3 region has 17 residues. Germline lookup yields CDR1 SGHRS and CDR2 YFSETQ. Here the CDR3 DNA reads TGCGCCAGCAGCTTAGGCCCGACAGGGTTGTCTGGAAACACCATATATTTT. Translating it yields CASSLGPTGLSGNTIYF.

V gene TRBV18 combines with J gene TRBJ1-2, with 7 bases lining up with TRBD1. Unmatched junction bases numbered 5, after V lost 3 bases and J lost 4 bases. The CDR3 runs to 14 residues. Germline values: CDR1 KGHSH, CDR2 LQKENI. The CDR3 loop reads CASSPGTVSYGYTF. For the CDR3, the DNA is TGTGCCAGCTCACCTGGGACAGTTAGCTATGGCTACACCTTC.

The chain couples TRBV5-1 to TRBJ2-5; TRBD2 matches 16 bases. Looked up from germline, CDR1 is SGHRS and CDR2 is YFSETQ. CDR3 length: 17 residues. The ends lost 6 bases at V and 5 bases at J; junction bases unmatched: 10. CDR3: CASTPGTSGGARETQYF. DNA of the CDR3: TGCGCCAGCACCCCTGGGACTAGCGGGGGGGCAAGGGAGACCCAGTACTTC. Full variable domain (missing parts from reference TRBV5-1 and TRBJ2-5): KAGVTQTPRYLIKTRGQQVTLSCSPISGHRSVSWYQQTPGQGLQFLFEYFSETQRNKGNFPGRFSGRQFSNSRSEMNVSTLELGDSALYLCASTPGTSGGARETQYFGPGTRLLVL.

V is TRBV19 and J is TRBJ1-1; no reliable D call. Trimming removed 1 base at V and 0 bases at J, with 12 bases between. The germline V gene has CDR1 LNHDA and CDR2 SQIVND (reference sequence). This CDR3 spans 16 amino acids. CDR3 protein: CASSIVSGGMNTEAFF. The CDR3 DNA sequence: TGTGCCAGTAGTATAGTGTCGGGAGGGATGAACACTGAAGCTTTCTTT.

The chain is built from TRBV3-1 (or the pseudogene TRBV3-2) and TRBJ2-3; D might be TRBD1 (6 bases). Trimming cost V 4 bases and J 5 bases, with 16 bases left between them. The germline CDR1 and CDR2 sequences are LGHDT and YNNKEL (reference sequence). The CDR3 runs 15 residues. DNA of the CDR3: TGTGCCAGCAGCCCCAGGGACGCAGGGGTAGATACGCAGTATTTT. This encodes CASSPRDAGVDTQYF.

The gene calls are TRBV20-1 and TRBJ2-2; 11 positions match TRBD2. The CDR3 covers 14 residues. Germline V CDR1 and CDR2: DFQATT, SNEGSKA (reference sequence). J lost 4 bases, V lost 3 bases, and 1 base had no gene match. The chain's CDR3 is CSASLAGGTGELFF. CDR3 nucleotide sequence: TGCAGTGCTAGTCTAGCGGGGGGCACCGGGGAGCTGTTTTTT.

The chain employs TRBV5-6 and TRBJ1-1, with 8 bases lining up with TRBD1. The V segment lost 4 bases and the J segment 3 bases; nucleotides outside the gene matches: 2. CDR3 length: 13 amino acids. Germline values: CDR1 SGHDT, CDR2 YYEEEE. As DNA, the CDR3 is TGTGCCAGCAGCAGGGACAGGCACACTGAAGCTTTCTTT. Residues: CASSRDRHTEAFF.

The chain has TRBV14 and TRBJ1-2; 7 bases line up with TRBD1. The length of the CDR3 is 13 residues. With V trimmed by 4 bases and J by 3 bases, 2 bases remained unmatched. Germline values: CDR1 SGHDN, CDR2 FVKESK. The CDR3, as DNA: TGTGCCAGCAGCCGTGACAGGGACTATGGCTACACCTTC. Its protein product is CASSRDRDYGYTF.

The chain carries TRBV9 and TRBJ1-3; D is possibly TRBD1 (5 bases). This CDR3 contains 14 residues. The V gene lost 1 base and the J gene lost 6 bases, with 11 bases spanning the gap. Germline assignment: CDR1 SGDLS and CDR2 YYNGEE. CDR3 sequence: CASSVNPGENTIYF. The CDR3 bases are TGTGCCAGCAGCGTAAACCCGGGGGAAAACACCATATATTTT.

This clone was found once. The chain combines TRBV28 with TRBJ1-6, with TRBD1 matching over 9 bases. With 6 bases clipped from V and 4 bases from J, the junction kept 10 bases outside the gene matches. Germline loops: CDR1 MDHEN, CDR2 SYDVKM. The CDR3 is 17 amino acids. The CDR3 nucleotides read TGTGCCAGCAGGGGAGCGGGACAGGGTGTTTATAATTCACCCCTCCACTTT. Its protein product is CASRGAGQGVYNSPLHF.

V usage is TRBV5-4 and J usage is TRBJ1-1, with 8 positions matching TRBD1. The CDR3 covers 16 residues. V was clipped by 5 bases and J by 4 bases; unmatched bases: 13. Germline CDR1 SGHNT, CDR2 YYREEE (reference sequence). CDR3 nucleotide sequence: TGTGCCAGCAGACCTAATCCGGGACAGGTGACCACTGAAGCTTTCTTT. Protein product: CASRPNPGQVTTEAFF.

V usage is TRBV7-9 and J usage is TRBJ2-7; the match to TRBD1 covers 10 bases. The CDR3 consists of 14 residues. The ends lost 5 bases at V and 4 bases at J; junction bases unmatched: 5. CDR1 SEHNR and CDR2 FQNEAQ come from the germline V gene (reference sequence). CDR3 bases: TGTGCCAGCAGCGCACGGACAGGGGGTTACGAGCAGTACTTC. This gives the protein CASSARTGGYEQYF. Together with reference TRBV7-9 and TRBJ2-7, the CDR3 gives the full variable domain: DTGVSQNPRHKITKRGQNVTFRCDPISEHNRLYWYRQTLGQGPEFLTYFQNEAQLEKSRLLSDRFSAERPKGSFSTLEIQRTEQGDSAMYLCASSARTGGYEQYFGPGTRLTVT.

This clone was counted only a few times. CDR3 DNA sequence: TGCGCCAGCAGCCAAGGGACTAGGAACTACGAGCAGTACTTC. Translation gives CASSQGTRNYEQYF. The chain couples TRBV4-3 to TRBJ2-7; 7 bases are shared with TRBD2. The J segment lost 3 bases and the V segment lost 1 base, leaving 3 bases of the junction unmatched. CDR1 is LGHNA and CDR2 is YSLEER in the germline V gene. The CDR3 contains 14 residues.

DNA of the CDR3: TGTGCCAGCAGCCTCGGGACAGGGAACTCTGGAAACACCATATATTTT. The encoded protein is CASSLGTGNSGNTIYF. V usage is TRBV9 and J usage is TRBJ1-3; 9 nucleotides agree with TRBD1. Trimming cost V 4 bases and J 0 bases; bases outside gene matches: 5. Germline CDR1 and CDR2: SGDLS and YYNGEE. CDR3 length: 16 residues.

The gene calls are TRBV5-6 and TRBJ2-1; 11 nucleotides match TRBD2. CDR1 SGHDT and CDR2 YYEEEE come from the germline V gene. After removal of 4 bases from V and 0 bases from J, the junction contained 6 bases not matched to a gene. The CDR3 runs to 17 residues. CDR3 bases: TGTGCCAGCAGCCCTGTAGCGGGAGGGAGCTCCTACAATGAGCAGTTCTTC. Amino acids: CASSPVAGGSSYNEQFF.